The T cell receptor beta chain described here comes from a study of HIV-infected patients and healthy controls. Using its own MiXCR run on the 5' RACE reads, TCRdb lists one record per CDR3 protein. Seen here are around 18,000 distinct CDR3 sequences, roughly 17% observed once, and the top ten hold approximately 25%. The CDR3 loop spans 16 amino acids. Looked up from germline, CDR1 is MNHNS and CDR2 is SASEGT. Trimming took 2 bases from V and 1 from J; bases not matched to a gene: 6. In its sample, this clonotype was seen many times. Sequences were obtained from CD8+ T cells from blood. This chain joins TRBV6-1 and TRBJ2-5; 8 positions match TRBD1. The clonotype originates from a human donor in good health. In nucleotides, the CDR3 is TGTGCCAGCAGTGAATCCACAGGGACAGGCCAAGAGACCCAGTACTTC. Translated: CASSESTGTGQETQYF.